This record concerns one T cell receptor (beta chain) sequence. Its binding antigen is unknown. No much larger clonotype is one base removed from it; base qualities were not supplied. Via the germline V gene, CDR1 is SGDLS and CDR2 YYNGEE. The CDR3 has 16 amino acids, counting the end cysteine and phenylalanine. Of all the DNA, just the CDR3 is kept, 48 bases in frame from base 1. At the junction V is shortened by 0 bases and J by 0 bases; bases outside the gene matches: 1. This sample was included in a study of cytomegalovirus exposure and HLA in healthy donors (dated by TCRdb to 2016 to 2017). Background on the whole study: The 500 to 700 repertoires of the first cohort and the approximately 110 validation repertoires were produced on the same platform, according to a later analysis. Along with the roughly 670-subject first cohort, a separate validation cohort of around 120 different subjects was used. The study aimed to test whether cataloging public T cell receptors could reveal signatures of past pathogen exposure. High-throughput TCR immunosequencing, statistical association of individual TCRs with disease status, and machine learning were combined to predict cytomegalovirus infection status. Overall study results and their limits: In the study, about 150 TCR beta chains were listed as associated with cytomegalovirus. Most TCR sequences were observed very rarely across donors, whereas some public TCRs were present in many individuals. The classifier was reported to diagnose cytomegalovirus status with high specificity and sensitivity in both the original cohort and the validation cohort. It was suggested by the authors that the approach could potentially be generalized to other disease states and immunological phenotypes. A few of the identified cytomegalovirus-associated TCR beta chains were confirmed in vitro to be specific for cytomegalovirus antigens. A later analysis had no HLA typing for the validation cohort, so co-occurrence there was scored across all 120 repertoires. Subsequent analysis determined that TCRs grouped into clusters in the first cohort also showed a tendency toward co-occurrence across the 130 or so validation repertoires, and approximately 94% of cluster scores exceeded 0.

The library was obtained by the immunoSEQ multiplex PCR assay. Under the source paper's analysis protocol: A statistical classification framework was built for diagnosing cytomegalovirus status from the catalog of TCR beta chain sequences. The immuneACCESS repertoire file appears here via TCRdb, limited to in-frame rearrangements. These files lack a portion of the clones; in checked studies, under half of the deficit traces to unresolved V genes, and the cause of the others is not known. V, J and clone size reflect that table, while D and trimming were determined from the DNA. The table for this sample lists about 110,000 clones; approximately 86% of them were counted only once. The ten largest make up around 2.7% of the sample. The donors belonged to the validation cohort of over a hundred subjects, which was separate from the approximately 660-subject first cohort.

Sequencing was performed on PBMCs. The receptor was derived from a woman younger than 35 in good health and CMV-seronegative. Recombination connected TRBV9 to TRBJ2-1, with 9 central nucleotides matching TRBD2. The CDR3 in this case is CASSVELAGSYNEQFF. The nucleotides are TGTGCCAGCAGCGTAGAACTAGCGGGCTCCTACAATGAGCAGTTCTTC.